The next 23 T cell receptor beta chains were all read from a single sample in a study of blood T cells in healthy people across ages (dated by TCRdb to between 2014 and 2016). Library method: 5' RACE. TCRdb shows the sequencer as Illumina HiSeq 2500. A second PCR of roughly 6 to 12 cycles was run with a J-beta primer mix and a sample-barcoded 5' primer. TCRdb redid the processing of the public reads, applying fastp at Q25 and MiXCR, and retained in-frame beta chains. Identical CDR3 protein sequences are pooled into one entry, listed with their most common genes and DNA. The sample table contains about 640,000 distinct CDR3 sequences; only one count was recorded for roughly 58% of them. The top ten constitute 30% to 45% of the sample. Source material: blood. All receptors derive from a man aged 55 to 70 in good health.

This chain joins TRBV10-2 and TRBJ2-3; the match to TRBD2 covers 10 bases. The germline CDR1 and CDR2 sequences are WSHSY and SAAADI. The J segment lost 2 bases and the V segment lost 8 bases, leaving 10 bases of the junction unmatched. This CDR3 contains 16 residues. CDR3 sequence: CASSGLAVANTDTQYF. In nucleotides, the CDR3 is TGCGCCAGCTCAGGACTAGCGGTGGCCAACACAGATACGCAGTATTTT.

The CDR3 here is CASSRDGQGVSGNTIYF. The DNA for the CDR3 is TGCGCCAGCAGCCGTGACGGACAGGGGGTATCGGGAAACACCATATATTTT. The chain has TRBV5-1 and TRBJ1-3, with 10 bases that match TRBD1. This CDR3 has 17 residues. Unmatched junction bases numbered 11, after V lost 4 bases and J lost 4 bases. CDR1 is SGHRS and CDR2 is YFSETQ in the germline V gene.

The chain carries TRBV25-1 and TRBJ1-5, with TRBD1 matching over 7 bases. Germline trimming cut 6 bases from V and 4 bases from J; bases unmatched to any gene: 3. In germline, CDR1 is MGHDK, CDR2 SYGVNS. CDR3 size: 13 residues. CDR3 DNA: TGTGCCAGCAGCAGGGGGGTAAATCAGCCCCAGCATTTT. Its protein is CASSRGVNQPQHF.

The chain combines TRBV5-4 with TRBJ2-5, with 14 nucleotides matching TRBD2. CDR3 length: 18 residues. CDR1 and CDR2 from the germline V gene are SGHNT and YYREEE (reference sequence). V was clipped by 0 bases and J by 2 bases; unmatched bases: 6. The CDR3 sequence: CASSLGLGLAGGQETQYF. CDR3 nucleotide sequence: TGTGCCAGCAGCTTGGGTCTCGGACTAGCGGGGGGTCAAGAGACCCAGTACTTC.

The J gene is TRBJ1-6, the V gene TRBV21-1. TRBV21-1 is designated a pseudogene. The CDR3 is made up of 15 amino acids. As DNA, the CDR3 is TGTGCCAGCAGCCGCGCGGGATTGGGCAATTCACCCCTCCACTTT. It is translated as CASSRAGLGNSPLHF.

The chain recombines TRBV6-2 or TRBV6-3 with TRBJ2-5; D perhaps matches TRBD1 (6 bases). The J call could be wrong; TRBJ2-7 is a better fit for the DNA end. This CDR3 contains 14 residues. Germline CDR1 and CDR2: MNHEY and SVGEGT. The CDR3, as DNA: TGTGCCAGCAGACATACCGGGACAAGCGGCGAGCAGTACTTC. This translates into CASRHTGTSGEQYF.

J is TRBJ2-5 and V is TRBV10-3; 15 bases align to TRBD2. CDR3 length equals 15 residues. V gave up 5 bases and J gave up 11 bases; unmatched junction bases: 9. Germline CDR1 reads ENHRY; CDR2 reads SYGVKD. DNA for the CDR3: TGTGCCATCAGTCGGACTAGCGGGGGGGTAGATGAGCAGTACTTC. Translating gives CAISRTSGGVDEQYF.

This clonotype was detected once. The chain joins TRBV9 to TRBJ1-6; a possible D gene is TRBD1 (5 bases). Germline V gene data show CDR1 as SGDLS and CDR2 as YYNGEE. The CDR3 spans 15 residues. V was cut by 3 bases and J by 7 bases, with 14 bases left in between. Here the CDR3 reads CASSAGGVRNSPLHF. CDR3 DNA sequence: TGTGCCAGCAGCGCCGGAGGGGTGCGGAATTCACCCCTCCACTTT.

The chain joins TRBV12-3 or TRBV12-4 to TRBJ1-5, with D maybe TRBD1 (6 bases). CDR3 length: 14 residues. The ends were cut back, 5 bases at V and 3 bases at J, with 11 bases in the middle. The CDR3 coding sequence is TGTGCCAGCAGTATACAGGGATACAATCAGCCCCAGCATTTT. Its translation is CASSIQGYNQPQHF.

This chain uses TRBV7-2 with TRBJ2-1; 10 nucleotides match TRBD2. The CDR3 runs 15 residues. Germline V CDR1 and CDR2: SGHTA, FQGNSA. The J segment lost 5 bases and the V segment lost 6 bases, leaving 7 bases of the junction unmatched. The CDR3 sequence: CASRGGTSGNNEQFF. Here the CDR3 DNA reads TGTGCCAGCAGGGGAGGAACTAGCGGGAACAATGAGCAGTTCTTC. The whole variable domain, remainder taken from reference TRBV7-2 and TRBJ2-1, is GAGVSQSPSNKVTEKGKDVELRCDPISGHTALYWYRQSLGQGLEFLIYFQGNSAPDKSGLPSDRFSAERTGGSVSTLTIQRTQQEDSAVYLCASRGGTSGNNEQFFGPGTRLTVL.

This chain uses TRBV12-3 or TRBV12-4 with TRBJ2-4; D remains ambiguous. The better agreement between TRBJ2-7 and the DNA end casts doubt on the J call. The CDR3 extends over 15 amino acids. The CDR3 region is CASSLLRRSSYEQYF. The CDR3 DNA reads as TGTGCCAGCAGTTTACTCAGGAGAAGCTCCTACGAGCAGTACTTC.

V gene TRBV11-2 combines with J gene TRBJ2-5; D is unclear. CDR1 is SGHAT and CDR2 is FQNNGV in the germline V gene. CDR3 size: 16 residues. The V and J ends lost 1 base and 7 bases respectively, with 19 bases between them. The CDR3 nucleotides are TGTGCCAGCAGCTTAGCAGTGGGGTCAAGATGGGGGACCCAGTACTTC. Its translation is CASSLAVGSRWGTQYF. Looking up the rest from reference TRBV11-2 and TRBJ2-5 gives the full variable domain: EAGVAQSPRYKIIEKRQSVAFWCNPISGHATLYWYQQILGQGPKLLIQFQNNGVVDDSQLPKDRFSAERLKGVDSTLKIQPAKLEDSAVYLCASSLAVGSRWGTQYFGPGTRLLVL.

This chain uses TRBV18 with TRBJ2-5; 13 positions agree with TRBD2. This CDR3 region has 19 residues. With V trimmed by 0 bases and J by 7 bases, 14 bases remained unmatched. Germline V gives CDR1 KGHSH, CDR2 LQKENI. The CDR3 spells CASSPPGGTSGNLRGTQYF. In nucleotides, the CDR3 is TGTGCCAGCTCACCACCTGGTGGGACTAGCGGGAATCTTCGGGGGACCCAGTACTTC.

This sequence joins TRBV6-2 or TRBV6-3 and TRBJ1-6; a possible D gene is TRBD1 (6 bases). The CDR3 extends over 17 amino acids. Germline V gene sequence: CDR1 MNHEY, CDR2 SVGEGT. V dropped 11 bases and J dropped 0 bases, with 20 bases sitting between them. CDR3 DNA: TGTGCCTGCAAAAACGGACAGACCTTCTCCTATAATTCACCCCTCCACTTT. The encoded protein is CACKNGQTFSYNSPLHF.

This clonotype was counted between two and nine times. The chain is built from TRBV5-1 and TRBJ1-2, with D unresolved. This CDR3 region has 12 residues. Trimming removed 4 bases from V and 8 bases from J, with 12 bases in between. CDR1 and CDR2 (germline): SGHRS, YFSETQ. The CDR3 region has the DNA TGCGCCAGCAGCCCGGCGGATGGGGGCTACACCTTC. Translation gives CASSPADGGYTF.

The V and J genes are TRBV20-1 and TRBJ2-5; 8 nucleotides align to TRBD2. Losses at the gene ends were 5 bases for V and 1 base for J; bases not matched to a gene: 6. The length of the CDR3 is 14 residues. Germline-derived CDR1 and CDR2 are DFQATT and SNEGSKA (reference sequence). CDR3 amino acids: CSAAGRDFQETQYF. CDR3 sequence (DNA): TGCAGTGCTGCCGGGAGGGATTTCCAAGAGACCCAGTACTTC.

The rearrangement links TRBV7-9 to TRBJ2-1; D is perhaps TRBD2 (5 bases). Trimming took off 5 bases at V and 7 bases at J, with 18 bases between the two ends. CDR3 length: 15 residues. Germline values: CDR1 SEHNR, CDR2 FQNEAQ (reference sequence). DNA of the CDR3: TGTGCCAGCAGCCGTGTATTGGGGAGTCTAAATGAGCAGTTCTTC. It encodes CASSRVLGSLNEQFF. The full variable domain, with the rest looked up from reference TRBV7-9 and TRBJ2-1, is DTGVSQNPRHKITKRGQNVTFRCDPISEHNRLYWYRQTLGQGPEFLTYFQNEAQLEKSRLLSDRFSAERPKGSFSTLEIQRTEQGDSAMYLCASSRVLGSLNEQFFGPGTRLTVL.

As DNA, the CDR3 is TGCGCCAGCAGTGATCAGGGACAGAACTATGGCTACACCTTC. Protein sequence: CASSDQGQNYGYTF. This chain connects TRBV10-2 to TRBJ1-2; 7 nucleotides align to TRBD1. The trim removed 3 bases at V and 2 bases at J, leaving 3 bases unmatched. The germline V gene encodes CDR1 WSHSY and CDR2 SAAADI. CDR3 size: 14 residues.

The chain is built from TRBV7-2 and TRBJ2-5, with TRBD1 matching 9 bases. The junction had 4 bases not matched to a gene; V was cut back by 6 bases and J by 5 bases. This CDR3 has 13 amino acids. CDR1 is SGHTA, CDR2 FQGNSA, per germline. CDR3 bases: TGTGCCAGCAGGGGGACAGGGTTTGAGACCCAGTACTTC. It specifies CASRGTGFETQYF.

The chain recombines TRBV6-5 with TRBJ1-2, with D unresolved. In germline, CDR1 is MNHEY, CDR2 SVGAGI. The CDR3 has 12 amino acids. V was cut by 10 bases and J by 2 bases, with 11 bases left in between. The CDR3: CATRTANYGYTF. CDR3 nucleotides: TGTGCCACGAGGACGGCGAACTATGGCTACACCTTC.

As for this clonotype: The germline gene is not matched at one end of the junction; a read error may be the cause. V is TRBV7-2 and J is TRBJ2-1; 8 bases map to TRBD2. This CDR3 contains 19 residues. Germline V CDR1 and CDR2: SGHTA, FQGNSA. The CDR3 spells CASSSPQSGGQSSYNEQFF. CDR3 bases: TGTGCCAGCAGCTCCCCCCAGAGCGGGGGTCAAAGCTCCTACAACGAGCAGTTCTTC.

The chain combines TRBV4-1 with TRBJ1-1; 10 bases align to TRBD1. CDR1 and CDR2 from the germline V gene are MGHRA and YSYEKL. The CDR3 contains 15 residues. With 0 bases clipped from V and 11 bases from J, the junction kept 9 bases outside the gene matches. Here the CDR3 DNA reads TGCGCCAGCAGCCAAGAGGGACAGGGGAATCTTGCTGCTTTCTTT. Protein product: CASSQEGQGNLAAFF.

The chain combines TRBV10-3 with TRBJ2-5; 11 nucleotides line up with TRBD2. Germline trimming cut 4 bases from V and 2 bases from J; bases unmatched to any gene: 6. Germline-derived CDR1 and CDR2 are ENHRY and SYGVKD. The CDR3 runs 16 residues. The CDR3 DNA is TGTGCCATCAGTGCTCGGCTAGCGGGGGGACAAGAGACCCAGTACTTC. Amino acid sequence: CAISARLAGGQETQYF.